The next 10 T cell receptor beta chains were all read from a single sample in a study of shared clonotypes between healthy human individuals. The repertoire was sequenced with immunoSEQ multiplex PCR; TCRdb's copy has only in-frame clones and lacks some. The profile covers over 850,000 clones, with approximately 80% appearing a single time and around 0.6% taken by the ten largest. Specimen: memory CD4+ T cells from PBMCs. Subset denoted: CD45RA-negative fraction. These receptors were collected from a man younger than 35 in good health. Some clones in this sample may be carry-over from other donors' samples.

This chain connects TRBV28 to TRBJ1-2; maybe TRBD1 (6 bases). V was cut by 2 bases and J by 4 bases, with 14 bases left in between. Germline CDR1 is MDHEN and CDR2 is SYDVKM. The CDR3 is 15 amino acids. This chain's CDR3 is CASSLPGAIGYGYTF. The CDR3 DNA reads TGTGCCAGCAGTTTACCGGGGGCTATAGGCTATGGCTACACCTTC.

V gene TRBV7-3 combines with J gene TRBJ2-1, with TRBD2 matching over 7 bases. V lost 1 base and J lost 6; bases outside the gene matches: 9. Germline V lookup: CDR1 SGHTA, CDR2 FQGTGA. The CDR3 sequence is 16 residues long. This chain's CDR3 is CASSLMPAGVVNEQFF. The CDR3 DNA sequence: TGTGCCAGCAGCTTAATGCCCGCGGGAGTGGTCAATGAGCAGTTCTTC.

The chain's CDR3 is CASSSRGLGDTEAFF. The DNA of the CDR3 is TGTGCCAGCAGTTCCAGGGGGCTGGGGGACACTGAAGCTTTCTTT. The V call is TRBV6-5, the J call TRBJ1-1, with 8 bases lining up with TRBD1. The germline CDR1 and CDR2 sequences are MNHEY and SVGAGI. Germline trimming cut 4 bases from V and 3 bases from J; bases unmatched to any gene: 7. The CDR3 is 15 residues long.

This chain joins TRBV2 and TRBJ1-5, with D perhaps TRBD1 (5 bases). CDR1 and CDR2 from the germline V gene are SNHLY and FYNNEI. This CDR3 contains 15 residues. V was pared by 4 bases and J by 6 bases, with 16 bases between. The CDR3 sequence: CASSGGGFEVQPQHF. The CDR3 DNA reads as TGTGCCAGCAGTGGCGGGGGGTTTGAGGTTCAGCCCCAGCATTTT.

The table lists this clone with a count of one. The genes are TRBV5-1 and TRBJ2-5; D uncertain. This CDR3 comprises 14 residues. Germline CDR1 and CDR2: SGHRS and YFSETQ. The ends were cut back, 7 bases at V and 4 bases at J, with 17 bases in the middle. The chain's CDR3 is CASRPNGLGETQYF. In DNA, the CDR3 is TGCGCCAGCCGTCCTAATGGGTTGGGAGAGACCCAGTACTTC.

This chain connects TRBV19 to TRBJ2-2; TRBD2 might be the D (5 bases). Trimming took 4 bases from V and 6 from J, leaving 18 bases between them. Germline V gives CDR1 LNHDA, CDR2 SQIVND (reference sequence). This CDR3 is 16 amino acids long. The CDR3 sequence: CASSTLRADPPGELFF. CDR3 DNA: TGTGCCAGTAGTACCTTACGAGCGGACCCTCCCGGGGAGCTGTTTTTT.

The chain employs TRBV5-6 and TRBJ1-5, with 8 bases aligning to TRBD1. Germline loops: CDR1 SGHDT, CDR2 YYEEEE. The CDR3 is 17 residues long. The J segment lost 0 bases and the V segment lost 3 bases, leaving 8 bases of the junction unmatched. CDR3 coding DNA: TGTGCCAGCAGCTCGGGACAGGCGTTTGATAGCAATCAGCCCCAGCATTTT. Translating it yields CASSSGQAFDSNQPQHF.

V is TRBV4-3 and J is TRBJ2-3; D is ambiguous. Trimming removed 8 bases from V and 2 bases from J, with 17 bases in between. This CDR3 contains 15 residues. CDR1 LGHNA and CDR2 YSLEER come from the germline V gene. This CDR3 reads CASLAGGTHTDTQYF. The CDR3 region has the DNA TGCGCCAGCCTCGCCGGCGGTACTCACACAGATACGCAGTATTTT.

This clone was detected once. The J gene is TRBJ2-2, the V gene TRBV4-3, with D perhaps being TRBD1 or TRBD2 (6 bases each). This CDR3 has 17 amino acids. Germline V gene lookup returns CDR1 LGHNA and CDR2 YSLEER. V lost 1 base and J 5 bases, leaving 17 bases between the germline ends. The CDR3 protein is CASSQGGAFGKTGELFF. In DNA, the CDR3 is TGCGCCAGCAGCCAAGGGGGGGCTTTCGGGAAAACCGGGGAGCTGTTTTTT.

This clone was observed a few times. The V and J genes are TRBV4-2 and TRBJ2-5, with TRBD2 matching over 8 bases. The CDR3 has 17 residues. With V trimmed by 1 base and J by 1 base, 8 bases remained unmatched. Germline CDR1 LGHNA, CDR2 YNFKEQ. As DNA, the CDR3 is TGTGCCAGCAGCCAAGCCTCTTCTAGCGGGCTCCAAGAGACCCAGTACTTC. The encoded protein is CASSQASSSGLQETQYF.